Presented here are 7 T cell receptor beta chains from one specimen sequenced in a study of blood T cell repertoires in COVID-19. The table came from immunoSEQ multiplex PCR; TCRdb's copy has only in-frame clones and leaves some out. The table has over 200,000 clones, around four fifths seen once. The specimen was peripheral blood. Receptors originate from a woman in her forties or fifties with acute or convalescent COVID-19.

The chain recombines TRBV6-1 with TRBJ2-3; TRBD1 might be the D (5 bases). This CDR3 is built from 16 residues. The ends were cut back, 3 bases at V and 0 bases at J, with 13 bases in the middle. The germline V gene encodes CDR1 MNHNS and CDR2 SASEGT. CDR3 amino acids: CASSDWLGASTDTQYF. DNA for the CDR3: TGTGCCAGCAGTGACTGGTTAGGGGCTAGCACAGATACGCAGTATTTT.

V usage is TRBV7-6 and J usage is TRBJ2-3; 9 bases agree with TRBD1. This CDR3 has 18 residues. In germline, CDR1 is SGHVS, CDR2 FNYEAQ. V gave up 4 bases and J gave up 4 bases; unmatched junction bases: 15. Here the CDR3 reads CASSSPRGDRVVADTQYF. CDR3 sequence (DNA): TGTGCCAGCAGCTCACCCAGGGGGGACAGGGTTGTCGCAGATACGCAGTATTTT.

The chain links TRBV19 to TRBJ1-4; 7 nucleotides align to TRBD1. Looked up from germline, CDR1 is LNHDA and CDR2 is SQIVND (reference sequence). Trimming removed 6 bases from V and 4 bases from J; junction bases left unmatched: 8. The CDR3 runs to 15 residues. The DNA for the CDR3 is TGTGCCAGTAGACCAAGGGACAGCTATAATGAAAAACTGTTTTTT. Translated: CASRPRDSYNEKLFF.

V and J are TRBV7-3 and TRBJ1-6; 7 nucleotides align to TRBD1. With V trimmed by 4 bases and J by 9 bases, 6 bases remained unmatched. There are 14 residues in the CDR3. Germline CDR1 and CDR2: SGHTA and FQGTGA. CDR3 DNA sequence: TGTGCCAGCAGCTCCGGGACAGTAGGTTCACCCCTCCACTTT. Its translation is CASSSGTVGSPLHF.

The chain joins TRBV28 to TRBJ2-3; 8 nucleotides agree with TRBD2. CDR1 is MDHEN and CDR2 is SYDVKM in the germline V gene. With V trimmed by 6 bases and J by 5 bases, 13 bases remained unmatched. This CDR3 is 16 amino acids long. CDR3 DNA sequence: TGTGCCAGCAGCCGTCCCTTAGCGGGGAAAGTAGATACGCAGTATTTT. This codes for CASSRPLAGKVDTQYF.

The chain recombines TRBV5-4 with TRBJ2-1; a weak D match, TRBD2 (5 bases). This CDR3 has 15 residues. The V and J ends lost 2 bases and 7 bases respectively, with 16 bases between them. In germline, CDR1 is SGHNT, CDR2 YYREEE (reference sequence). CDR3 amino acids: CASSLYRSGQNEQFF. Written as DNA, the CDR3 is TGTGCCAGCAGCTTATATAGGAGCGGTCAGAATGAGCAGTTCTTC.

A note on this clone: At the DNA level, this CDR3 is encoded by other sequences in the same sample as well. V gene TRBV5-1 combines with J gene TRBJ2-1; maybe TRBD2 (6 bases). Germline assignment: CDR1 SGHRS and CDR2 YFSETQ. Trimming left V 0 bases short and J 6 bases short, with 10 bases between. The CDR3 covers 14 residues. CDR3 in DNA: TGCGCCAGCAGCTTGGCTGGGGGAGGCAATGAGCAGTTCTTC. Translation: CASSLAGGGNEQFF.